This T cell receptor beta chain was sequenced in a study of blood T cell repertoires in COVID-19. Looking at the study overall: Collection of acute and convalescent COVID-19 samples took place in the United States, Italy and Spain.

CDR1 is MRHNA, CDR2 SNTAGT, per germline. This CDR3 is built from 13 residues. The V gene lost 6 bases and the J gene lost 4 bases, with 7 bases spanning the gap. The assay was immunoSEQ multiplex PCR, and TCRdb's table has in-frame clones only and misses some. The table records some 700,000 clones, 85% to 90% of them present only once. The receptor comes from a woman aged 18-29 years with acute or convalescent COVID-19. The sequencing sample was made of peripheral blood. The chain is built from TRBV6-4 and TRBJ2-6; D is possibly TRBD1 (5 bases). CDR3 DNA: TGTGCCAGCAGGCCAGGGGGGGCCAACGTCCTGACTTTC. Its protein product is CASRPGGANVLTF.